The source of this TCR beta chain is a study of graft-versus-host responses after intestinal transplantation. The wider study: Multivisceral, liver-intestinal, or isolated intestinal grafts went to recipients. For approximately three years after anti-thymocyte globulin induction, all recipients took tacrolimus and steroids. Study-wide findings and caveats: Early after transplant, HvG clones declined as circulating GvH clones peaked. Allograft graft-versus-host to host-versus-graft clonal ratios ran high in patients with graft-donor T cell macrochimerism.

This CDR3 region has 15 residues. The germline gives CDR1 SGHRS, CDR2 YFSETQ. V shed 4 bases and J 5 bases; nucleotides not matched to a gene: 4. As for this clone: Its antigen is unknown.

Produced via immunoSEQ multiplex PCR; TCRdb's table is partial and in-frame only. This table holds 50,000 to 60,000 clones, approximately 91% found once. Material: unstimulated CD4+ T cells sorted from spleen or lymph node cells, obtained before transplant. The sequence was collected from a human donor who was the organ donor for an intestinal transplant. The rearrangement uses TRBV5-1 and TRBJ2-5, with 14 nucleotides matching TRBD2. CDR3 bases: TGCGCCAGCAGCCTGGGACTAGCGGGAGTGGAGACCCAGTACTTC. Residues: CASSLGLAGVETQYF.